A single sample is the source of the 19 T cell receptor beta chains below, sequenced in a study of cytomegalovirus exposure and HLA in healthy donors. Amplification used 60 Vbeta primers and 13 Jbeta primers. Clones were sequenced by immunoSEQ multiplex PCR, and TCRdb holds only the in-frame ones, with some missing. Here the sample table reports 100,000 to 150,000 clones. Sequencing was performed on PBMCs. These receptors all stem from a man aged 25 to 40 in good health and CMV-seronegative.

The rearrangement joins TRBV28 to TRBJ1-2; D not certain. Trimming took off 2 bases at V and 1 base at J, with 5 bases between the two ends. Per germline, CDR1 MDHEN and CDR2 SYDVKM. This CDR3 is 13 amino acids long. The CDR3 DNA sequence: TGTGCCAGCAGTTTAATTAGTAACTATGGCTACACCTTC. This codes for CASSLISNYGYTF.

J is TRBJ2-3 and V is TRBV20-1; D might be TRBD1 (5 bases). This CDR3 comprises 11 residues. Between the trimmed V and J ends, which lost 6 bases and 3 bases, there was a span of 7 bases. Germline CDR1 and CDR2: DFQATT and SNEGSKA (reference sequence). The CDR3: CSASGTDTQYF. The CDR3 bases are TGCAGTGCCTCAGGGACAGATACGCAGTATTTT.

The chain is built from TRBV7-6 and TRBJ2-7, with 12 nucleotides matching TRBD1. The V gene end was trimmed by 5 bases and the J gene end by 6 bases; junction bases not matched to a gene: 8. CDR1 is SGHVS and CDR2 is FNYEAQ in the germline V gene. The CDR3 length is 15 residues. The CDR3: CASSQPGQGAGEQYF. The CDR3 nucleotides read TGTGCCAGCAGCCAACCGGGACAGGGGGCCGGCGAGCAGTACTTC.

The rearrangement links TRBV19 to TRBJ1-1, with D possibly TRBD1 on 5 matching bases. V shed 3 bases and J shed 2 bases, with 10 bases lying between them. CDR3 size: 14 residues. Germline CDR1 and CDR2: LNHDA and SQIVND (reference sequence). The CDR3 DNA sequence: TGTGCCAGTAGTATGCTGCAGGGAAACACTGAAGCTTTCTTT. Residues: CASSMLQGNTEAFF.

V usage is TRBV7-9 and J usage is TRBJ1-1; possible D gene TRBD1, 5 bases. CDR3 length equals 15 residues. Germline V CDR1 and CDR2: SEHNR, FQNEAQ (reference sequence). The V and J ends lost 5 bases and 1 base respectively, with 14 bases between them. Here the CDR3 reads CASSPRGPSNTEAFF. CDR3 DNA: TGTGCCAGCAGCCCTAGGGGTCCGTCGAACACTGAAGCTTTCTTT.

J is TRBJ1-1 and V is TRBV30; possibly TRBD1 for D (5 bases). Germline loops: CDR1 GTSNPN, CDR2 SVGIG (reference sequence). The germline V and J ends were trimmed by 1 base and 1 base, with 10 bases remaining between them. The CDR3 length is 14 residues. The DNA for the CDR3 is TGTGCCTGGAGTGCCGCGGGGCGGAACACTGAAGCTTTCTTT. Its translation: CAWSAAGRNTEAFF.

The CDR3 loop is CASRTSGGNGYEQYF. Here the CDR3 DNA reads TGTGCCAGCAGGACTTCAGGGGGGAACGGCTACGAGCAGTACTTC. This chain connects TRBV27 to TRBJ2-7, with D possibly matching TRBD1 (7 bases). The CDR3 length is 15 residues. Germline V gives CDR1 MNHEY, CDR2 SMNVEV (reference sequence). V lost 6 bases and J lost 3, with 18 bases in between.

The rearrangement joins TRBV30 to TRBJ2-7; the match to TRBD1 covers 7 bases. Trimming removed 2 bases from V and 3 bases from J; junction bases left unmatched: 13. This CDR3 comprises 16 residues. Germline V lookup: CDR1 GTSNPN, CDR2 SVGIG (reference sequence). Here the CDR3 reads CAWSLPPLTGYYEQYF. Here the CDR3 DNA reads TGTGCCTGGAGTTTACCCCCCTTGACAGGGTACTACGAGCAGTACTTC.

V is TRBV27 and J is TRBJ2-6, with TRBD1 identical over 12 bases. Germline V lookup: CDR1 MNHEY, CDR2 SMNVEV (reference sequence). After removal of 7 bases from V and 4 bases from J, the junction contained 14 bases not matched to a gene. The CDR3 sequence is 19 residues long. Here the CDR3 DNA reads TGTGCCAGCACCCCCTTCCCGGGACAGGGGGCTTTGGGGGCCAACGTCCTGACTTTC. It is translated as CASTPFPGQGALGANVLTF.

Note on this clone: The same CDR3 arises from other DNA sequences in this sample as well. The gene calls are TRBV6-5 and TRBJ2-7; D unresolved. Germline CDR1 is MNHEY and CDR2 is SVGAGI. The CDR3 is made up of 13 amino acids. The V end lost 0 bases, the J end lost 0 bases, and 3 bases lay between the germline ends. The CDR3 bases are TGTGCCAGCAGTTACTCCTCCTCCTACGAGCAGTACTTC. Amino acid sequence: CASSYSSSYEQYF.

The chain is built from TRBV14 and TRBJ2-1; a possible D gene is TRBD1 (6 bases). Germline CDR1 reads SGHDN; CDR2 reads FVKESK. Trimming removed 3 bases at V and 1 base at J, with 7 bases between. The CDR3 has 14 amino acids. Here the CDR3 reads CASSHRGSYNEQFF. The CDR3 DNA reads TGTGCCAGCAGCCACAGGGGTTCCTACAATGAGCAGTTCTTC.

The V gene is TRBV7-3, the J gene TRBJ2-1; 10 positions match TRBD2. Germline lookup yields CDR1 SGHTA and CDR2 FQGTGA. Trimming cost V 4 bases and J 6 bases; bases outside gene matches: 3. The CDR3 totals 14 residues. This chain's CDR3 is CASSSLAGANEQFF. CDR3 DNA: TGTGCCAGCAGCTCTCTAGCGGGAGCCAATGAGCAGTTCTTC. Based on the CDR3 plus reference TRBV7-3 and TRBJ2-1, the full variable domain is GAGVSQTPSNKVTEKGKYVELRCDPISGHTALYWYRQSLGQGPEFLIYFQGTGAADDSGLPNDRFFAVRPEGSVSTLKIQRTERGDSAVYLCASSSLAGANEQFFGPGTRLTVL.

The chain combines TRBV5-8 with TRBJ2-7; TRBD1 matches 7 bases. Germline V gene data show CDR1 as SGHTS and CDR2 as YDEGEE. The CDR3 sequence is 15 residues long. With 2 bases clipped from V and 1 base from J, the junction kept 6 bases outside the gene matches. The CDR3 nucleotides read TGTGCCAGCAGCTTTTTCACAGGGGCTTCCTACGAGCAGTACTTC. Translation: CASSFFTGASYEQYF.

This sequence joins TRBV2 and TRBJ2-6; D is possibly TRBD1 (5 bases). The CDR3 has 16 amino acids. Germline V gene sequence: CDR1 SNHLY, CDR2 FYNNEI. The germline V and J ends were trimmed by 0 bases and 2 bases, with 8 bases remaining between them. The CDR3 nucleotides read TGTGCCAGCAGTGAAGCTAGGACACCTGGGGCCAACGTCCTGACTTTC. Translated: CASSEARTPGANVLTF.

V usage is TRBV11-2 and J usage is TRBJ2-7, with 7 bases aligning to TRBD1. Germline V CDR1 and CDR2: SGHAT, FQNNGV. The CDR3 is 15 amino acids. J lost 5 bases, V lost 0 bases, and 7 bases had no gene match. The CDR3 protein is CASSLDSGQPDEQYF. CDR3 DNA sequence: TGTGCCAGCAGCTTAGACTCGGGACAGCCCGACGAGCAGTACTTC.

This rearrangement joins TRBV18 to TRBJ1-2, with unresolved D. Germline lookup yields CDR1 KGHSH and CDR2 LQKENI. This CDR3 contains 16 residues. V was shortened by 3 bases and J by 0 bases, with 14 bases between the two germline ends. The chain's CDR3 is CASSPTRGPSNYGYTF. CDR3 nucleotides: TGTGCCAGCTCACCGACTCGCGGCCCGTCTAACTATGGCTACACCTTC.

J is TRBJ1-2 and V is TRBV27; 7 bases line up with TRBD1. This CDR3 spans 17 amino acids. Germline V lookup: CDR1 MNHEY, CDR2 SMNVEV (reference sequence). V was pared by 3 bases and J by 4 bases, with 14 bases of the junction left unmatched. For the CDR3, the DNA is TGTGCCAGCAGTTTCCGGACTGGGACAGAAACCACCTATGGCTACACCTTC. This codes for CASSFRTGTETTYGYTF.

As for this clone: The same CDR3 also results from other DNA sequences found in this sample. This rearrangement joins TRBV7-9 to TRBJ1-4; 7 nucleotides align to TRBD1. V lost 7 bases and J lost 8; bases outside the gene matches: 10. This CDR3 spans 14 amino acids. Germline lookup yields CDR1 SEHNR and CDR2 FQNEAQ (reference sequence). DNA for the CDR3: TGTGCCAGCACTCTGACAGGGCTTGAAGAAAAACTGTTTTTT. Its translation is CASTLTGLEEKLFF.

V is TRBV11-2 and J is TRBJ1-5; TRBD1 agrees at 8 bases. The CDR3 has 15 residues. Germline V gives CDR1 SGHAT, CDR2 FQNNGV. With 5 bases clipped from V and 0 bases from J, the junction kept 3 bases outside the gene matches. The CDR3 DNA sequence: TGTGCCAGCAGCGGGACAGGTTCTAGCAATCAGCCCCAGCATTTT. It specifies CASSGTGSSNQPQHF.